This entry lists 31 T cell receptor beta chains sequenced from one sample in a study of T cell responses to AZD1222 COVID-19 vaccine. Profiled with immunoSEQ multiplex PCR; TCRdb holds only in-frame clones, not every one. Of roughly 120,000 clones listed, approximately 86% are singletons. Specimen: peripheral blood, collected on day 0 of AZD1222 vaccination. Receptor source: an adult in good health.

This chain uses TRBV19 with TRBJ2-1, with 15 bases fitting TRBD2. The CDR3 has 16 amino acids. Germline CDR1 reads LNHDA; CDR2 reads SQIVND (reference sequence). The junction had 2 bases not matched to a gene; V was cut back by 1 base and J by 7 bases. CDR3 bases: TGTGCCAGTAGTATAGGGGGGACTAGCGGGAGGAATGAGCAGTTCTTC. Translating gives CASSIGGTSGRNEQFF.

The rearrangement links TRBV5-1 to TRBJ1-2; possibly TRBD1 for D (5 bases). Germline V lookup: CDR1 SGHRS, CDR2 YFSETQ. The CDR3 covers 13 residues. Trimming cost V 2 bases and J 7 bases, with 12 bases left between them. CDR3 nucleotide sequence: TGCGCCAGCAGCTTTTCTGGGGACCCTGGCTACACCTTC. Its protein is CASSFSGDPGYTF.

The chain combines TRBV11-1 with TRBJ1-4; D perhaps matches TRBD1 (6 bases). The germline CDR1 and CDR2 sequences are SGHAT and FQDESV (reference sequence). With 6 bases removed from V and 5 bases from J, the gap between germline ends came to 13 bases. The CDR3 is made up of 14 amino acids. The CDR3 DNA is TGTGCCAGCAGGAGTACGGGGGCGAATGAAAAACTGTTTTTT. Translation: CASRSTGANEKLFF.

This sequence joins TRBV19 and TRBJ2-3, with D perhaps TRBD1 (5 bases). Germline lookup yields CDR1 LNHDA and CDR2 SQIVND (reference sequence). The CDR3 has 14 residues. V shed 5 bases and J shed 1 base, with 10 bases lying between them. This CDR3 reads CASSPRQRTDTQYF. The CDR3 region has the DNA TGTGCCAGTAGTCCCCGACAGCGCACAGATACGCAGTATTTT.

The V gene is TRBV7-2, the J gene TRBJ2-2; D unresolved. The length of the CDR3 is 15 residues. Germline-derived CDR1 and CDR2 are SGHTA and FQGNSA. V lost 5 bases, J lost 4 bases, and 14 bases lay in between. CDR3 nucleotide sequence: TGTGCCAGCAGCCTCGAGAGCACTCTCACCGGGGAGCTGTTTTTT. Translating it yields CASSLESTLTGELFF.

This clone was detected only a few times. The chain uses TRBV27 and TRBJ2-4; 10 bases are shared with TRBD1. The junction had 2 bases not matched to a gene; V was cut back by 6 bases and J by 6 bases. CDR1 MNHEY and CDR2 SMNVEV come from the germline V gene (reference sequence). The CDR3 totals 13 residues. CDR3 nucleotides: TGTGCCAGCAGCTGGACAGGGGGAAACATTCAGTACTTC. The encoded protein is CASSWTGGNIQYF.

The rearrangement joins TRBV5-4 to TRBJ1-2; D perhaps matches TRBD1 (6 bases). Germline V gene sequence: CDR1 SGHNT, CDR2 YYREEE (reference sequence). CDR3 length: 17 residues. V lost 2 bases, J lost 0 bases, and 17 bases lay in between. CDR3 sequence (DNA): TGTGCCAGCAGCTTCATGGGGGCGGCAGGGTCTAACTATGGCTACACCTTC. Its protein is CASSFMGAAGSNYGYTF.

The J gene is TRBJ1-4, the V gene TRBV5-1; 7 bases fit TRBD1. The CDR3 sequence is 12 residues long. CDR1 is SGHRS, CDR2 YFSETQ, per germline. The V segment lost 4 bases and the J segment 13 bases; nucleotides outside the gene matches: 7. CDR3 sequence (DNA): TGCGCCAGCAGCCGAACAGGGGTAGGACTGTTTTTT. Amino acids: CASSRTGVGLFF.

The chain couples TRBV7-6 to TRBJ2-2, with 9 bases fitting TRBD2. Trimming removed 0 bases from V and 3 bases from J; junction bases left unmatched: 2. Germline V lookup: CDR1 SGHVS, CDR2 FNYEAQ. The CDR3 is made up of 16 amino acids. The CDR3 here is CASSLASGGYTGELFF. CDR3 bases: TGTGCCAGCAGCTTAGCCAGCGGGGGGTACACCGGGGAGCTGTTTTTT.

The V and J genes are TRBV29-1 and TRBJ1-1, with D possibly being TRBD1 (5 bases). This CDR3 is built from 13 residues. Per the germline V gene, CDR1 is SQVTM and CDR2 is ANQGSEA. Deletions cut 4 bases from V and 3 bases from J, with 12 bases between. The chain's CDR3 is CSVGRQLDTEAFF. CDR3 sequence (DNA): TGCAGCGTTGGACGACAGTTAGACACTGAAGCTTTCTTT.

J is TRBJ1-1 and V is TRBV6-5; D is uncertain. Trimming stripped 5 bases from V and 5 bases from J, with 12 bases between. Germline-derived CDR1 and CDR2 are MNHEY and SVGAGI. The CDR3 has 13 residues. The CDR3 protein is CASSSIAGTEAFF. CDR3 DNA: TGTGCCAGCAGTAGCATCGCCGGGACTGAAGCTTTCTTT.

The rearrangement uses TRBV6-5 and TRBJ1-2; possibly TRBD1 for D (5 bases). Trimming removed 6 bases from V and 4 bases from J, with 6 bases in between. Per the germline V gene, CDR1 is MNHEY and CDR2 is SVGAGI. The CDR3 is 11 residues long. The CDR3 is CASRTGYGYTF. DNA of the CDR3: TGTGCCAGCAGAACAGGCTATGGCTACACCTTC.

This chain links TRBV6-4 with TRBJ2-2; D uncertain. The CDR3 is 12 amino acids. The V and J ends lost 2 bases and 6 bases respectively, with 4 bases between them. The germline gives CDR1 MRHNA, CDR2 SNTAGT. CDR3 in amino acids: CASSDPPGELFF. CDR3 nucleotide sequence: TGTGCCAGCAGTGACCCTCCCGGGGAGCTGTTTTTT.

CDR3 sequence (DNA): TGTGCCAGTAGTATATCCCCAGGGGGAAACTATGGCTACACCTTC. This gives the protein CASSISPGGNYGYTF. The chain couples TRBV19 to TRBJ1-2; TRBD1 agrees at 7 bases. CDR1 is LNHDA and CDR2 is SQIVND in the germline V gene (reference sequence). The V and J ends lost 2 bases and 2 bases, in that order; junction bases with no gene match: 5. This CDR3 contains 15 residues.

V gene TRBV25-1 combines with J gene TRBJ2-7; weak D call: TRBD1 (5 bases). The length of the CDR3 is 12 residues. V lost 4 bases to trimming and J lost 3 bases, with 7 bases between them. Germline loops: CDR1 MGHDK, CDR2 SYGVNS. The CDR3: CASSGDSYEQYF. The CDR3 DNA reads TGTGCCAGCAGTGGCGACAGCTACGAGCAGTACTTC.

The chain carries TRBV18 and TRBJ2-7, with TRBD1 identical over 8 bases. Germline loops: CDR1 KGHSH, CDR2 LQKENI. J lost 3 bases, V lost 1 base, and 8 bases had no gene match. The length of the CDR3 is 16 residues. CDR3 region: CASSPRGQAHGYEQYF. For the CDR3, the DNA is TGTGCCAGCTCACCACGGGGACAGGCCCATGGCTACGAGCAGTACTTC.

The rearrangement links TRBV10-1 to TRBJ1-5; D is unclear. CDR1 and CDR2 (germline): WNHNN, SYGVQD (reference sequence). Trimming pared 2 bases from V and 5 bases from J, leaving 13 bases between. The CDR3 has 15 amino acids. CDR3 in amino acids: CASSEGRDGDQPQHF. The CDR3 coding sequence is TGCGCCAGCAGTGAGGGTAGGGATGGGGATCAGCCCCAGCATTTT.

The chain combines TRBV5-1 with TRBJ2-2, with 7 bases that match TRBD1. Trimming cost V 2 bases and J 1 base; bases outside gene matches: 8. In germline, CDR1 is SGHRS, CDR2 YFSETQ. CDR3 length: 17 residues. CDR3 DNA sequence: TGCGCCAGCAGCTTACCCGCTCCAGGGGGGAACACCGGGGAGCTGTTTTTT. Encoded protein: CASSLPAPGGNTGELFF.

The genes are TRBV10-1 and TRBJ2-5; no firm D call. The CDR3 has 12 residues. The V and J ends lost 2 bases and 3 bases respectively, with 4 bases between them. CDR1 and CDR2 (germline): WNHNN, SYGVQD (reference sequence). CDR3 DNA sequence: TGCGCCAGCAGTGAGCGAGAAGAGACCCAGTACTTC. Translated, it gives CASSEREETQYF.

The CDR3 loop reads CASSYMETQYF. The DNA for the CDR3 is TGTGCCAGCAGCTATATGGAGACCCAGTACTTC. The rearrangement joins TRBV3-1 (or the pseudogene TRBV3-2) to TRBJ2-5, with unresolved D. The V and J ends lost 5 bases and 5 bases respectively, with 6 bases between them. CDR1 LGHDT and CDR2 YNNKEL come from the germline V gene (reference sequence). The CDR3 has 11 amino acids.

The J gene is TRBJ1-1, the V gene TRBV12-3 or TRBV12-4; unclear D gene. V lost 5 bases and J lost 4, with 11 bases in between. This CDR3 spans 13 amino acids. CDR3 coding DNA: TGTGCCAGCAGTCCCCAGACCTTCACTGAAGCTTTCTTT. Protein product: CASSPQTFTEAFF.

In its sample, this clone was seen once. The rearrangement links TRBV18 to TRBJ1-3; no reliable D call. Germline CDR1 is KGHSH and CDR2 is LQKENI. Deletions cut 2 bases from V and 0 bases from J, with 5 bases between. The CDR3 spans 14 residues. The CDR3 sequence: CASSPESSGNTIYF. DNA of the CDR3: TGTGCCAGCTCACCAGAGAGCTCTGGAAACACCATATATTTT.

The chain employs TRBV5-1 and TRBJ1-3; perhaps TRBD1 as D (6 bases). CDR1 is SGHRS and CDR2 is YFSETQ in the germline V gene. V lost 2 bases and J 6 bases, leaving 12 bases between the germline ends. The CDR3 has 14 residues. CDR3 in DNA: TGCGCCAGCAGCTTAGGGGGGCAGCTAAACACCATATATTTT. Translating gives CASSLGGQLNTIYF.

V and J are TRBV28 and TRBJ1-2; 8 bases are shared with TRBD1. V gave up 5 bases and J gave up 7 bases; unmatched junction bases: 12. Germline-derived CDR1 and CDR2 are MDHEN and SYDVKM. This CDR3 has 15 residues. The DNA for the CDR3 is TGTGCCAGCAGTCCTCCCGGGACAGGATTAAGTGGCTACACCTTC. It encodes CASSPPGTGLSGYTF.

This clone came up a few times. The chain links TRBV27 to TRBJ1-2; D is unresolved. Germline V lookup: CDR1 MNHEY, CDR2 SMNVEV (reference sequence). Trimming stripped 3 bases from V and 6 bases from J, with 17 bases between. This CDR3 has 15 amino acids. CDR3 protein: CASSLLGIRRDGYTF. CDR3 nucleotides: TGTGCCAGCAGTTTGCTAGGGATCAGGAGGGATGGCTACACCTTC.

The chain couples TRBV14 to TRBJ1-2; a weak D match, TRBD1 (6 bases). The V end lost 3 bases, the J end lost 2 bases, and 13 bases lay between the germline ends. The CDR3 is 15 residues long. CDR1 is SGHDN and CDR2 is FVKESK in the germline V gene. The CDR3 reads CASSQLDSLNYGYTF. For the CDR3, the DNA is TGTGCCAGCAGCCAGCTGGACAGTCTCAACTATGGCTACACCTTC.

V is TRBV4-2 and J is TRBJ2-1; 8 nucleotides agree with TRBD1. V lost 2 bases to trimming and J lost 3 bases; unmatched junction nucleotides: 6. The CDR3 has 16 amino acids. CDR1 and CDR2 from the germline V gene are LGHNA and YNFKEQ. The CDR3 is CASSQSTGEFYNEQFF. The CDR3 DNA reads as TGTGCCAGCAGCCAATCGACAGGGGAATTCTACAATGAGCAGTTCTTC.

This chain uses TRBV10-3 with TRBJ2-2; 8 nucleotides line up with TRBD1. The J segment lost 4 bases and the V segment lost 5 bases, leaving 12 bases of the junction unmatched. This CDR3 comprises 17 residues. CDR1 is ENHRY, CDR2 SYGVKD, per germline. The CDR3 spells CAISPDDRGLFTGELFF. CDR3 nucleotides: TGTGCCATCAGTCCAGACGACAGGGGTTTGTTCACCGGGGAGCTGTTTTTT.

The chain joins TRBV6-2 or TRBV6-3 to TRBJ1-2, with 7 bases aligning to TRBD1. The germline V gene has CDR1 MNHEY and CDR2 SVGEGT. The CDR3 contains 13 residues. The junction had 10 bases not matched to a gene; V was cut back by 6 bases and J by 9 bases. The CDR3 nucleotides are TGTGCCAGCAGCTCCACAGGGGTTGGGAGCTACACCTTC. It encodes CASSSTGVGSYTF.

The CDR3: CASSQTPALGEQYF. The CDR3 nucleotides are TGTGCCAGCAGCCAAACCCCAGCTCTAGGCGAGCAGTACTTC. The chain is built from TRBV3-1 (or the pseudogene TRBV3-2) and TRBJ2-7; D unclear. Germline V gene lookup returns CDR1 LGHDT and CDR2 YNNKEL (reference sequence). The CDR3 length is 14 residues. V gave up 2 bases and J gave up 6 bases, with 14 bases separating them.

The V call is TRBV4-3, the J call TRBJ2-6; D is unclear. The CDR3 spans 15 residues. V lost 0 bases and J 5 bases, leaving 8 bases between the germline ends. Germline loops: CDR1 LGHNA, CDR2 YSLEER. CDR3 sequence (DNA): TGCGCCAGCAGCCAAGAATCTCGGAGGGCCAACGTCCTGACTTTC. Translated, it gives CASSQESRRANVLTF.